One sample yielded the 8 T cell receptor beta chains listed below, sequenced in a study of shared clonotypes between healthy human individuals. The table came from immunoSEQ multiplex PCR; TCRdb's copy has only in-frame clones and leaves some out. This table holds fewer than 2.5 million clones, 80% to 95% found once. Material: naive CD4+ T cells from PBMCs. Subset indicated: CD45RA+ positively selected. The receptors were sampled from a man younger than 35 in good health. Some clones in this sample may be carry-over from other donors' samples.

This chain uses TRBV7-3 with TRBJ2-1, with D possibly being TRBD1 or TRBD2 (5 bases each). Trimming took 3 bases from V and 2 from J, leaving 11 bases between them. Per germline, CDR1 SGHTA and CDR2 FQGTGA. CDR3 length: 15 residues. DNA for the CDR3: TGTGCCAGCAGCTTCAATGGGGGAACCTACAATGAGCAGTTCTTC. It specifies CASSFNGGTYNEQFF.

This chain connects TRBV7-2 to TRBJ1-2, with 7 bases matching TRBD1. This CDR3 has 15 amino acids. Germline loops: CDR1 SGHTA, CDR2 FQGNSA. V was clipped by 1 base and J by 4 bases; unmatched bases: 6. In DNA, the CDR3 is TGTGCCAGCAGCTTAGAGGGACAGACGGTCTATGGCTACACCTTC. Protein sequence: CASSLEGQTVYGYTF.

Remarks on this clone: The same CDR3 can be traced to other DNA sequences in this sample. The genes are TRBV30 and TRBJ1-3; D not resolved. Germline V gene sequence: CDR1 GTSNPN, CDR2 SVGIG (reference sequence). Trimming removed 3 bases from V and 0 bases from J, with 0 bases in between. The CDR3 has 11 residues. This CDR3 reads CAWSSGNTIYF. For the CDR3, the DNA is TGTGCCTGGAGCTCTGGAAACACCATATATTTT.

This clone was counted once. This chain uses TRBV5-6 with TRBJ2-5; 9 nucleotides line up with TRBD1. The V gene's germline CDR1 is SGHDT and CDR2 YYEEEE. The CDR3 runs 15 residues. Trimming at V came to 4 bases and at J to 6 bases, leaving 10 bases not matched to a gene. The CDR3 DNA is TGTGCCAGCAGCCCAGAGGACAGGGGAGGACAGACCCAGTACTTC. The encoded protein is CASSPEDRGGQTQYF.

This chain links TRBV2 with TRBJ2-7, with TRBD1 matching over 8 bases. The CDR3 length is 13 residues. V was clipped by 6 bases and J by 3 bases; unmatched bases: 4. CDR1 is SNHLY, CDR2 FYNNEI, per germline. For the CDR3, the DNA is TGTGCCAGCAGGCCGGACAGGGACTACGAGCAGTACTTC. It specifies CASRPDRDYEQYF.

This clone was found once. The genes are TRBV18 and TRBJ2-7; 8 bases match TRBD1. The CDR3 spans 14 residues. Germline V CDR1 and CDR2: KGHSH, LQKENI. The J segment lost 6 bases and the V segment lost 2 bases, leaving 6 bases of the junction unmatched. The CDR3 coding sequence is TGTGCCAGCTCACCAGGGCCAGGGGGCGCCGAGCAGTACTTC. Translated: CASSPGPGGAEQYF.

The rearrangement links TRBV5-1 to TRBJ2-1; D is possibly TRBD1 or TRBD2 (5 bases each). Germline V gene data show CDR1 as SGHRS and CDR2 as YFSETQ. V lost 0 bases and J lost 7, with 14 bases in between. The CDR3 is 15 amino acids. This chain's CDR3 is CASSLEMGRRNEQFF. The CDR3 nucleotides read TGCGCCAGCAGCTTGGAAATGGGACGCAGAAATGAGCAGTTCTTC.

The chain combines TRBV30 with TRBJ2-7; TRBD1 might be the D (6 bases). The V end lost 0 bases, the J end lost 3 bases, and 12 bases lay between the germline ends. The germline V gene has CDR1 GTSNPN and CDR2 SVGIG (reference sequence). The CDR3 is made up of 14 amino acids. This CDR3 reads CAWSVAQGNYEQYF. For the CDR3, the DNA is TGTGCCTGGAGTGTGGCACAGGGAAACTACGAGCAGTACTTC.